This section outlines one T cell receptor (beta chain) sequence together with its context. What it recognizes is unknown. The PCR had 60 Vbeta and 13 Jbeta primers. Sequenced by immunoSEQ multiplex PCR; TCRdb stores in-frame clones only, minus some. The sample consists of some 220,000 clones, roughly 89% of them appearing once. This entry belongs to a study of cytomegalovirus exposure and HLA in healthy donors. There are 14 residues in the CDR3. CDR1 is KGHSH and CDR2 is LQKENI in the germline V gene. V was shortened by 3 bases and J by 4 bases, with 12 bases between the two germline ends. Overall study findings and caveats: There were a few CMV-associated chains whose specificity for CMV antigens was confirmed in vitro. Most of the TCR beta V segments (in an earlier analysis) were productive either about 87% or about 30% of the time.

Sequenced material: PBMCs. The rearrangement links TRBV18 to TRBJ1-2, with D hard to call. The receptor was isolated from a woman under 30 in good health and CMV-seronegative. The CDR3 loop reads CASSPSYQVYGYTF. In DNA, the CDR3 is TGTGCCAGCTCACCCTCCTACCAGGTCTATGGCTACACCTTC.